The 22 T cell receptor beta chains in this list originate from one sample, sequenced in a study of cytomegalovirus exposure and HLA in healthy donors. The PCR contained 60 Vbeta and 13 Jbeta primers. Measured with immunoSEQ multiplex PCR; TCRdb has only the in-frame clones, and not every one. Seen here are about 67,000 clones, about four fifths observed once, and the top ten hold about 4.7%. Sequencing was carried out using PBMCs. The receptors shown here come from a woman in her thirties in good health and CMV-seronegative.

The rearrangement joins TRBV30 to TRBJ2-3, with 7 bases identical to TRBD1. Germline loops: CDR1 GTSNPN, CDR2 SVGIG (reference sequence). This CDR3 spans 14 amino acids. Trimming cost V 4 bases and J 1 base; bases outside gene matches: 5. Here the CDR3 reads CAWKGASGTDTQYF. CDR3 DNA sequence: TGTGCCTGGAAGGGGGCAAGCGGCACAGATACGCAGTATTTT.

The chain recombines TRBV6-1 with TRBJ1-2; 9 nucleotides align to TRBD1. Losses at the gene ends were 6 bases for V and 7 bases for J; bases not matched to a gene: 12. The CDR3 length is 15 residues. CDR1 MNHNS and CDR2 SASEGT come from the germline V gene. CDR3 nucleotides: TGTGCCAGCAGCCAACAACCACAGGGGGCAGGTGGCTACACCTTC. This encodes CASSQQPQGAGGYTF.

J is TRBJ1-1 and V is TRBV6-5; D is ambiguous. This CDR3 is 13 amino acids long. V was trimmed by 8 bases and J by 2 bases, leaving 12 bases between them. CDR1 and CDR2 (germline): MNHEY, SVGAGI. CDR3 sequence: CASGRIANTEAFF. CDR3 coding DNA: TGTGCCAGCGGGAGGATAGCTAACACTGAAGCTTTCTTT.

The chain uses TRBV4-1 and TRBJ2-1, with 13 bases aligning to TRBD2. Germline values: CDR1 MGHRA, CDR2 YSYEKL. The CDR3 loop spans 17 amino acids. V shed 1 base and J 7 bases; nucleotides not matched to a gene: 7. This CDR3 reads CASSQVATSGGKNEQFF. The CDR3 DNA sequence: TGCGCCAGCAGCCAAGTCGCGACTAGCGGGGGGAAGAATGAGCAGTTCTTC.

The chain carries TRBV29-1 and TRBJ1-1; 7 bases map to TRBD1. V trimming: 5 bases; J trimming: 5 bases; junction bases outside the gene matches: 5. CDR3 length: 12 residues. Germline CDR1 and CDR2: SQVTM and ANQGSEA. CDR3 loop: CSVLGDRTEAFF. Here the CDR3 DNA reads TGCAGCGTTCTCGGGGACAGAACTGAAGCTTTCTTT.

V and J are TRBV28 and TRBJ2-3, with 10 bases aligning to TRBD2. This CDR3 has 15 residues. Germline V lookup: CDR1 MDHEN, CDR2 SYDVKM. V shed 7 bases and J 1 base; nucleotides not matched to a gene: 5. CDR3 loop: CASTSGGAGTDTQYF. The CDR3 DNA is TGTGCCAGCACTAGCGGGGGCGCCGGCACAGATACGCAGTATTTT.

The CDR3 sequence is CASTRQVQETQYF. CDR3 bases: TGTGCCAGCACCAGACAGGTGCAAGAGACCCAGTACTTC. The chain couples TRBV6-1 to TRBJ2-5, with D possibly being TRBD1 (6 bases). Per the germline V gene, CDR1 is MNHNS and CDR2 is SASEGT. V was clipped by 7 bases and J by 2 bases, with 11 bases between them. This CDR3 has 13 amino acids.

The chain joins TRBV10-3 to TRBJ1-2; 11 nucleotides align to TRBD1. Trimming removed 6 bases from V and 7 bases from J; junction bases left unmatched: 7. This CDR3 has 14 residues. Germline CDR1 ENHRY, CDR2 SYGVKD. CDR3 sequence: CAIRGTGGEGGYTF. In nucleotides, the CDR3 is TGTGCCATCAGGGGGACAGGGGGTGAGGGTGGCTACACCTTC.

The chain is built from TRBV12-5 and TRBJ2-1; TRBD2 matches 9 bases. Trimming cost V 0 bases and J 7 bases; bases outside gene matches: 7. CDR1 and CDR2 (germline): LGHNT, FRNRAP. CDR3 length: 16 amino acids. CDR3 DNA sequence: TGTGCTAGTGGTTTGGTCATAGCGGGAGAGGGGAATGAGCAGTTCTTC. Amino acid sequence: CASGLVIAGEGNEQFF.

CDR3 sequence: CASSLGGSTEAFF. The CDR3 region has the DNA TGCGCCAGCAGCTTGGGAGGGAGCACTGAAGCTTTCTTT. The V and J genes are TRBV5-1 and TRBJ1-1; D is uncertain. Trimming cost V 0 bases and J 4 bases, with 7 bases left between them. CDR3 length equals 13 residues. In germline, CDR1 is SGHRS, CDR2 YFSETQ. The full variable domain, with the rest looked up from reference TRBV5-1 and TRBJ1-1, is KAGVTQTPRYLIKTRGQQVTLSCSPISGHRSVSWYQQTPGQGLQFLFEYFSETQRNKGNFPGRFSGRQFSNSRSEMNVSTLELGDSALYLCASSLGGSTEAFFGQGTRLTVV.

The CDR3 sequence: CASSTGSDSGNTIYF. CDR3 coding DNA: TGTGCCAGCAGTACAGGCTCCGACTCTGGAAACACCATATATTTT. The rearrangement joins TRBV28 to TRBJ1-3; TRBD1 might be the D (5 bases). Trimming left V 5 bases short and J 0 bases short, with 11 bases between. The CDR3 runs 15 residues. Germline loops: CDR1 MDHEN, CDR2 SYDVKM.

J is TRBJ2-7 and V is TRBV11-2; D unclear. CDR1 and CDR2 (germline): SGHAT, FQNNGV. CDR3 length: 14 residues. The V and J ends lost 6 bases and 5 bases respectively, with 17 bases between them. This chain's CDR3 is CASRFWAPGDEQYF. DNA of the CDR3: TGTGCCAGCAGGTTTTGGGCTCCAGGCGACGAGCAGTACTTC.

CDR3 sequence (DNA): TGTGCCAGCAGCTTAGTTGGAGGGCCTAGCACAGATACGCAGTATTTT. Translating gives CASSLVGGPSTDTQYF. This chain joins TRBV7-6 and TRBJ2-3; tentatively, D is TRBD2 (6 bases). Germline V gene data show CDR1 as SGHVS and CDR2 as FNYEAQ. This CDR3 is built from 16 residues. V was pared by 1 base and J by 0 bases, with 11 bases between.

This clone was observed a few times. The rearrangement uses TRBV7-6 and TRBJ2-2, with 13 bases aligning to TRBD2. V trimming: 4 bases; J trimming: 4 bases; junction bases outside the gene matches: 3. The CDR3 consists of 16 residues. Germline CDR1 is SGHVS and CDR2 is FNYEAQ. The CDR3 bases are TGTGCCAGCAGCTCTCGGACTAGCGGGGGCACCGGGGAGCTGTTTTTT. This encodes CASSSRTSGGTGELFF.

The chain links TRBV30 to TRBJ1-5; D unresolved. Germline V CDR1 and CDR2: GTSNPN, SVGIG (reference sequence). Trimming took off 2 bases at V and 0 bases at J, with 5 bases between the two ends. The CDR3 covers 13 residues. CDR3 nucleotide sequence: TGTGCCTGGAGTCCAGATAGCAATCAGCCCCAGCATTTT. Its translation: CAWSPDSNQPQHF.

The genes are TRBV5-4 and TRBJ1-6; D may be TRBD1 (6 bases). V was trimmed by 1 base and J by 1 base, leaving 15 bases between them. Per the germline V gene, CDR1 is SGHNT and CDR2 is YYREEE (reference sequence). The CDR3 covers 18 residues. The CDR3 protein is CASSLSGGGRSYNSPLHF. The CDR3 nucleotides read TGTGCCAGCAGCTTGTCCGGGGGGGGGCGATCCTATAATTCACCCCTCCACTTT.

The rearrangement links TRBV4-1 to TRBJ1-5; D is possibly TRBD1 (6 bases). V lost 0 bases to trimming and J lost 1 base, with 16 bases between them. The germline V gene encodes CDR1 MGHRA and CDR2 YSYEKL. This CDR3 has 18 amino acids. CDR3 DNA sequence: TGCGCCAGCAGCCAAGATGAGGGGACACCTAGGAGCAATCAGCCCCAGCATTTT. This gives the protein CASSQDEGTPRSNQPQHF.

There are a few counts of this clone. CDR3 amino acids: CASSIGENTEAFF. CDR3 in DNA: TGTGCCAGCAGTATAGGGGAGAACACTGAAGCTTTCTTT. The chain joins TRBV28 to TRBJ1-1; a weak D match, TRBD1 (5 bases). V dropped 5 bases and J dropped 1 base, with 8 bases sitting between them. The CDR3 has 13 residues. Germline CDR1 MDHEN, CDR2 SYDVKM. The full variable domain, in which reference TRBV28 and TRBJ1-1 provide the parts outside the CDR3, is DVKVTQSSRYLVKRTGEKVFLECVQDMDHENMFWYRQDPGLGLRLIYFSYDVKMKEKGDIPEGYSVSREKKERFSLILESASTNQTSMYLCASSIGENTEAFFGQGTRLTVV.

On this clone itself: Other DNA sequences in this specimen translate into the identical CDR3. The rearrangement joins TRBV5-1 to TRBJ1-2; 8 bases match TRBD1. The J segment lost 4 bases and the V segment lost 4 bases, leaving 6 bases of the junction unmatched. This CDR3 region has 14 residues. The germline V gene has CDR1 SGHRS and CDR2 YFSETQ. CDR3 sequence (DNA): TGCGCCAGCAGCCCCGACAGGGGAGTCTATGGCTACACCTTC. Translation: CASSPDRGVYGYTF.

The gene calls are TRBV4-3 and TRBJ2-5; 7 bases fit TRBD1. Losses at the gene ends were 4 bases for V and 2 bases for J; bases not matched to a gene: 1. The CDR3 has 13 amino acids. The V gene's germline CDR1 is LGHNA and CDR2 YSLEER. Here the CDR3 DNA reads TGCGCCAGCAGCCCAGGGGGACAAGAGACCCAGTACTTC. Its translation is CASSPGGQETQYF.

This CDR3 is CASRTDLITGVKNYGYTF. In nucleotides, the CDR3 is TGTGCCAGCCGGACGGACCTTATTACAGGGGTTAAAAACTATGGCTACACCTTC. This chain links TRBV27 with TRBJ1-2; 7 nucleotides align to TRBD1. The CDR3 spans 18 residues. The ends lost 8 bases at V and 2 bases at J; junction bases unmatched: 20. Germline V gene data show CDR1 as MNHEY and CDR2 as SMNVEV (reference sequence).

The chain uses TRBV4-1 and TRBJ2-5; 9 bases map to TRBD2. CDR3 length: 19 residues. In germline, CDR1 is MGHRA, CDR2 YSYEKL. The trim removed 4 bases at V and 4 bases at J, leaving 19 bases unmatched. The DNA for the CDR3 is TGCGCCAGCAGCCCAACCCAACGGATTAGCGGGGGTCTGAGAGAGACCCAGTACTTC. Its protein product is CASSPTQRISGGLRETQYF.